Only a few counts were recorded for the clone carrying this T cell receptor (beta chain). This entry is derived from a study of cytomegalovirus exposure and HLA in healthy donors. Study-level background: Ancestry clustering placed about 80% of approximately 370 genotyped donors in the Caucasian-associated cluster.

The PCR was carried out with 60 Vbeta primers and 13 Jbeta primers. TCRdb's copy holds only in-frame clones and misses some; the assay was immunoSEQ multiplex PCR. The table shows 150,000 to 200,000 clones, with around 80% occurring only once. The receptor comes from a woman aged 50 to 60 in good health and CMV-seropositive. Sequencing was carried out using PBMCs.

CDR3 residues: CASSLTLGAGDTQYF. As DNA, the CDR3 is TGTGCCAGCAGCTTAACGCTGGGGGCCGGAGATACGCAGTATTTT. The chain links TRBV7-9 to TRBJ2-3; a weak D match, TRBD1 (6 bases). V lost 2 bases and J lost 5, with 14 bases in between. Germline assignment: CDR1 SEHNR and CDR2 FQNEAQ (reference sequence). This CDR3 is 15 amino acids long.